This entry features one T cell receptor beta chain sequence. Antigen unknown. CDR3 length: 17 amino acids. V shed 2 bases and J shed 0 bases, with 11 bases lying between them. The germline CDR1 and CDR2 sequences are SGHAT and FQDESV (reference sequence). The source of the sample is a study of cytomegalovirus exposure and HLA in healthy donors. Study results and limitations: Cytomegalovirus status was reportedly diagnosed by the classifier with high sensitivity and specificity.

Sequenced by immunoSEQ multiplex PCR; TCRdb stores in-frame clones only, minus some. The sample records approximately 97,000 clones, 85% to 95% being singletons. The source material was PBMCs. The TCR originated in a woman between 18 and 29 years old in good health and CMV-seronegative. The rearrangement links TRBV11-1 to TRBJ2-6; no firm D call. CDR3 protein: CASSLTPAGSGANVLTF. The DNA for the CDR3 is TGTGCCAGCAGCTTAACCCCTGCAGGCTCTGGGGCCAACGTCCTGACTTTC. The entire variable domain, with the rest obtained from reference TRBV11-1 and TRBJ2-6, is as follows: EAEVAQSPRYKITEKSQAVAFWCDPISGHATLYWYRQILGQGPELLVQFQDESVVDDSQLPKDRFSAERLKGVDSTLKIQPAELGDSAMYLCASSLTPAGSGANVLTFGAGSRLTVL.